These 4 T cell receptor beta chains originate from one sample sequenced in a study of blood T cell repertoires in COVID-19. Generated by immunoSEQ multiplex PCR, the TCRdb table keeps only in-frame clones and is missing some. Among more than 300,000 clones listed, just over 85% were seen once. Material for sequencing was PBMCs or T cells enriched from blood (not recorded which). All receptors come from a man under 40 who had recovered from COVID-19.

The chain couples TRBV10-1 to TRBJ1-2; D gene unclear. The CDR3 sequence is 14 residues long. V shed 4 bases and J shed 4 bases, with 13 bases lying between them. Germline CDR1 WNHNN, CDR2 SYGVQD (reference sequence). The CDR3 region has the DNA TGCGCCAGCAGTGGGCCAGGCCCCATCTATGGCTACACCTTC. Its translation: CASSGPGPIYGYTF.

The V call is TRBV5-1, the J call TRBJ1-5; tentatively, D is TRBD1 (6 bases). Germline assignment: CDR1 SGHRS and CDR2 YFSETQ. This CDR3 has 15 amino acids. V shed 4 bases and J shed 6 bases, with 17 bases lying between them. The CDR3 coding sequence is TGCGCCAGCAGCGATGGAACAGGGTCGGGTCAGCCCCAGCATTTT. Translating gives CASSDGTGSGQPQHF.

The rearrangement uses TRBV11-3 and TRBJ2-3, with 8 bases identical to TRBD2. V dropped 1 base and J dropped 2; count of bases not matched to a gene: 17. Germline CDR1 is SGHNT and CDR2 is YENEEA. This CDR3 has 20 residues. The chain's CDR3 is CASSLAVRLANRVSTDTQYF. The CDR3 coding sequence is TGTGCCAGCAGCTTAGCAGTGAGACTAGCGAACCGGGTCTCCACAGATACGCAGTATTTT.

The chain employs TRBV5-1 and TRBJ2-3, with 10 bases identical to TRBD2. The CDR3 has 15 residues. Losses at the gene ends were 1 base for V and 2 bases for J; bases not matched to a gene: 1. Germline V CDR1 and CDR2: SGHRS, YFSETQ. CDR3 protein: CASSLTSGATDTQYF. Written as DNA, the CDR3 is TGCGCCAGCAGCTTGACTAGCGGGGCCACAGATACGCAGTATTTT.